The 32 T cell receptor beta chains below all came from one sample that was sequenced in a study of T cell changes during pregnancy in multiple sclerosis. Produced via immunoSEQ multiplex PCR; TCRdb's table is partial and in-frame only. The table records 30,000 to 40,000 clones, about 92% of them present only once. The sequencing here drew on CD4+ T cells from peripheral blood mononuclear cells, taken in the third trimester of pregnancy. These receptors came from a female donor with multiple sclerosis, enrolled in a pregnancy study.

The rearrangement uses TRBV5-1 and TRBJ2-2, with 8 bases matching TRBD1. The CDR3 loop spans 18 amino acids. V was pared by 1 base and J by 5 bases, with 13 bases of the junction left unmatched. Germline V CDR1 and CDR2: SGHRS, YFSETQ. DNA for the CDR3: TGCGCCAGCAGCTTGACCTCCGGACAGGGAGGTGGAACCGGGGAGCTGTTTTTT. It encodes CASSLTSGQGGGTGELFF.

The chain has TRBV4-3 and TRBJ2-1, with D uncertain. The CDR3 runs 12 residues. The V and J ends lost 1 base and 7 bases respectively, with 5 bases between them. Germline CDR1 LGHNA, CDR2 YSLEER. Here the CDR3 DNA reads TGCGCCAGCAGCCAAGTACAGAATGAGCAGTTCTTC. Its translation: CASSQVQNEQFF.

This sequence joins TRBV7-3 and TRBJ1-1; 11 bases map to TRBD1. With 4 bases clipped from V and 5 bases from J, the junction kept 3 bases outside the gene matches. Germline V gives CDR1 SGHTA, CDR2 FQGTGA. The CDR3 loop spans 14 amino acids. In nucleotides, the CDR3 is TGTGCCAGCAGCTACGGACAGGGGGCGACTGAAGCTTTCTTT. This encodes CASSYGQGATEAFF. Based on the CDR3 plus reference TRBV7-3 and TRBJ1-1, the full variable domain is GAGVSQTPSNKVTEKGKYVELRCDPISGHTALYWYRQSLGQGPEFLIYFQGTGAADDSGLPNDRFFAVRPEGSVSTLKIQRTERGDSAVYLCASSYGQGATEAFFGQGTRLTVV.

The chain carries TRBV19 and TRBJ2-1, with D possibly matching TRBD2 (6 bases). Germline V gene sequence: CDR1 LNHDA, CDR2 SQIVND (reference sequence). V lost 5 bases to trimming and J lost 0 bases, with 11 bases between them. The CDR3 has 15 amino acids. CDR3 loop: CASSLAGISYNEQFF. CDR3 nucleotide sequence: TGTGCCAGTAGTCTGGCGGGAATCTCCTACAATGAGCAGTTCTTC.

A word on this clone: Mismatch with germline at one junction end may stem from a read error. The chain joins TRBV7-7 to TRBJ2-3; tentatively, D is TRBD1 (6 bases). The CDR3 is 13 amino acids. Germline V gives CDR1 SSHAT, CDR2 FNYEAQ (reference sequence). This chain's CDR3 is CASSQNQGDTQYF. DNA of the CDR3: TGTGCTAGCAGCCAGAACCAGGGGGATACGCAGTATTTT.

This clone was observed once. The chain couples TRBV21-1 to TRBJ2-7; TRBD1 is the table's D call, not checked against the DNA. TRBV21-1 is noted as a pseudogene. The CDR3 loop spans 13 amino acids. The CDR3 DNA follows: TGTGCCATGGGGAGACAGGGGAAAGGCGAGCAGTACTTC. Translation: CAMGRQGKGEQYF.

By frequency in the sample, this clone is medium-sized (0.01 to 0.1%). The rearrangement joins TRBV28 to TRBJ1-1; 8 bases align to TRBD1. The V segment lost 7 bases and the J segment 1 base; nucleotides outside the gene matches: 5. CDR1 is MDHEN, CDR2 SYDVKM, per germline. This CDR3 spans 14 amino acids. DNA of the CDR3: TGTGCCAGCAAGCGGGACAGGAGGAACACTGAAGCTTTCTTT. Translated: CASKRDRRNTEAFF.

This clone was recorded only once. This sequence joins TRBV5-6 and TRBJ2-1, with 8 bases aligning to TRBD1. CDR3 length: 14 amino acids. V lost 10 bases, J lost 2 bases, and 8 bases stayed unmatched. Germline values: CDR1 SGHDT, CDR2 YYEEEE. The CDR3 DNA sequence: TGTGCCTATCACTCAGGGGGCGCCTACAATGAGCAGTTCTTC. Residues: CAYHSGGAYNEQFF.

The rearrangement joins TRBV7-2 to TRBJ2-7; D not certain. Per the germline V gene, CDR1 is SGHTA and CDR2 is FQGNSA. Trimming pared 0 bases from V and 6 bases from J, leaving 9 bases between. The CDR3 loop spans 13 amino acids. The CDR3 nucleotides read TGTGCCAGCAGCTTAGCTGGTTCGGTCGAGCAGTACTTC. As protein: CASSLAGSVEQYF.

The gene calls are TRBV5-4 and TRBJ2-1, with TRBD2 identical over 12 bases. Germline values: CDR1 SGHNT, CDR2 YYREEE (reference sequence). The CDR3 has 15 amino acids. Trimming cost V 0 bases and J 8 bases; bases outside gene matches: 3. The CDR3 nucleotides are TGTGCCAGCAGCTTGGGACTAGCGGGAGACGATGAGCAGTTCTTC. Protein sequence: CASSLGLAGDDEQFF.

The chain combines TRBV10-3 with TRBJ1-2, with 7 bases matching TRBD1. CDR3 length: 15 residues. Trimming removed 2 bases from V and 6 bases from J; junction bases left unmatched: 9. CDR1 ENHRY and CDR2 SYGVKD come from the germline V gene. The CDR3 region is CAISEGGLRGHGYTF. The CDR3 DNA follows: TGTGCCATCAGTGAGGGGGGGCTGAGGGGGCATGGCTACACCTTC.

This clone was picked up a small number of times. The chain uses TRBV28 and TRBJ1-1; 9 positions match TRBD1. CDR3 length: 14 residues. With 4 bases clipped from V and 4 bases from J, the junction kept 4 bases outside the gene matches. From germline, CDR1 is MDHEN and CDR2 SYDVKM. CDR3 DNA: TGTGCCAGCAGTTCCGAGACAGGGGGCACTGAAGCTTTCTTT. Translated, it gives CASSSETGGTEAFF.

CDR3 in DNA: TGTGCCAGCAGCTTTAGCGGGGGAGAGACCCAGTACTTC. Protein product: CASSFSGGETQYF. V and J are TRBV7-9 and TRBJ2-5; 9 nucleotides agree with TRBD2. Germline V gives CDR1 SEHNR, CDR2 FQNEAQ (reference sequence). CDR3 length: 13 amino acids. Germline trimming cut 3 bases from V and 4 bases from J; bases unmatched to any gene: 0.

The chain combines TRBV18 with TRBJ2-1; a possible D gene is TRBD2 (6 bases). Looked up from germline, CDR1 is KGHSH and CDR2 is LQKENI. The CDR3 loop spans 16 amino acids. V lost 1 base, J lost 8 bases, and 18 bases lay in between. The CDR3 is CASSPQETSINHEQFF. The CDR3, as DNA: TGTGCCAGCTCACCACAGGAGACTAGTATCAACCATGAGCAGTTCTTC.

V gene TRBV19 combines with J gene TRBJ2-2, with 8 bases matching TRBD1. Trimming cost V 6 bases and J 5 bases; bases outside gene matches: 5. The length of the CDR3 is 14 residues. The germline gives CDR1 LNHDA, CDR2 SQIVND (reference sequence). The CDR3 DNA sequence: TGTGCCAGTAGACAGACAGGGGATACCGGGGAGCTGTTTTTT. Amino acid sequence: CASRQTGDTGELFF.

This chain links TRBV28 with TRBJ2-1; 8 bases line up with TRBD1. Germline assignment: CDR1 MDHEN and CDR2 SYDVKM. J gave up 8 bases and V 6 bases, and 3 bases lay outside the gene matches. This CDR3 is 12 amino acids long. CDR3 in amino acids: CASRRTGYEQFF. The CDR3, as DNA: TGTGCCAGCAGACGGACAGGGTATGAGCAGTTCTTC.

This sequence joins TRBV7-9 and TRBJ2-3; perhaps TRBD1 as D (6 bases). Trimming left V 5 bases short and J 0 bases short, with 15 bases between. The germline CDR1 and CDR2 sequences are SEHNR and FQNEAQ (reference sequence). The CDR3 runs to 16 residues. CDR3 amino acids: CASSTRTGHSTDTQYF. CDR3 DNA sequence: TGTGCCAGCAGCACCAGAACGGGACACAGCACAGATACGCAGTATTTT. Full variable domain (missing parts from reference TRBV7-9 and TRBJ2-3): DTGVSQNPRHKITKRGQNVTFRCDPISEHNRLYWYRQTLGQGPEFLTYFQNEAQLEKSRLLSDRFSAERPKGSFSTLEIQRTEQGDSAMYLCASSTRTGHSTDTQYFGPGTRLTVL.

The chain uses TRBV18 and TRBJ2-1; perhaps TRBD2 as D (6 bases). Germline V gives CDR1 KGHSH, CDR2 LQKENI. V shed 4 bases and J shed 10 bases, with 11 bases lying between them. The CDR3 totals 12 residues. In DNA form, the CDR3 reads TGTGCCAGCTCACTGGGGACTGGGGAGCAGTTCTTC. Protein sequence: CASSLGTGEQFF.

The V and J genes are TRBV19 and TRBJ2-5; 10 bases are a match to TRBD2. The CDR3 spans 17 residues. V dropped 5 bases and J dropped 0; count of bases not matched to a gene: 9. Germline CDR1 and CDR2: LNHDA and SQIVND (reference sequence). The CDR3 spells CASSLGLAVSYQETQYF. CDR3 nucleotides: TGTGCCAGTAGTCTCGGACTAGCGGTTTCGTACCAAGAGACCCAGTACTTC. Variable domain in full (rest from reference TRBV19 and TRBJ2-5): DGGITQSPKYLFRKEGQNVTLSCEQNLNHDAMYWYRQDPGQGLRLIYYSQIVNDFQKGDIAEGYSVSREKKESFPLTVTSAQKNPTAFYLCASSLGLAVSYQETQYFGPGTRLLVL.

This sequence joins TRBV6-4 and TRBJ1-2, with D perhaps matching TRBD1 (6 bases). CDR3 length: 13 amino acids. Trimming cost V 6 bases and J 4 bases, with 12 bases left between them. CDR1 is MRHNA, CDR2 SNTAGT, per germline. CDR3 in amino acids: CASRSGTPYGYTF. DNA for the CDR3: TGTGCCAGCAGAAGCGGGACACCCTATGGCTACACCTTC.

The sample holds a few counts of this clone. The rearrangement links TRBV10-3 to TRBJ2-7, with D maybe TRBD1 (5 bases). Trimming removed 10 bases from V and 0 bases from J, with 10 bases in between. The CDR3 runs to 12 residues. The germline V gene encodes CDR1 ENHRY and CDR2 SYGVKD. CDR3 sequence: CASGGASYEQYF. The DNA for the CDR3 is TGTGCCAGCGGTGGGGCCTCCTACGAGCAGTACTTC.

The CDR3 bases are TGTGCCAGTAGTTGGACAGGGGGCAATCAGCCCCAGCATTTT. Translated: CASSWTGGNQPQHF. The J gene is TRBJ1-5, the V gene TRBV19, with TRBD1 identical over 9 bases. This CDR3 is 14 amino acids long. The germline CDR1 and CDR2 sequences are LNHDA and SQIVND (reference sequence). V was clipped by 5 bases and J by 2 bases; unmatched bases: 1.

The chain recombines TRBV6-1 with TRBJ1-1, with D perhaps matching TRBD1 (6 bases). This CDR3 region has 14 residues. Germline V lookup: CDR1 MNHNS, CDR2 SASEGT. The V and J ends lost 7 bases and 6 bases respectively, with 18 bases between them. Here the CDR3 reads CASIIGQLPSEAFF. CDR3 in DNA: TGTGCCAGCATCATAGGACAGTTACCTTCTGAAGCTTTCTTT.

The CDR3 coding sequence is TGTGCCAGCAGCCAAGGGATTAAGGAGACCGGGGAGCTGTTTTTT. This gives the protein CASSQGIKETGELFF. The chain uses TRBV4-2 and TRBJ2-2; no clear D gene. Deletions cut 1 base from V and 5 bases from J, with 11 bases between. Germline CDR1 and CDR2: LGHNA and YNFKEQ. The CDR3 extends over 15 amino acids.

The genes are TRBV9 and TRBJ2-7, with 9 positions matching TRBD1. CDR1 and CDR2 from the germline V gene are SGDLS and YYNGEE. V was clipped by 1 base and J by 3 bases; unmatched bases: 5. The length of the CDR3 is 15 residues. The CDR3 bases are TGTGCCAGCAGCGTATCCGGGACAGGGCACTACGAGCAGTACTTC. Amino acid sequence: CASSVSGTGHYEQYF.

In DNA, the CDR3 is TGTGCCAGTATGGGCCGTAGGCAGGGGATTAAAACTGAAGCTTTCTTT. Translation: CASMGRRQGIKTEAFF. The chain joins TRBV19 to TRBJ1-1, with D perhaps matching TRBD1 (6 bases). Germline V CDR1 and CDR2: LNHDA, SQIVND (reference sequence). The CDR3 length is 16 residues. V was pared by 7 bases and J by 5 bases, with 23 bases between.

J is TRBJ1-1 and V is TRBV6-1; 8 bases are a match to TRBD1. The CDR3 length is 14 residues. Trimming cost V 2 bases and J 4 bases; bases outside gene matches: 3. Germline CDR1 reads MNHNS; CDR2 reads SASEGT. CDR3 region: CASSEPGGGTEAFF. The CDR3 DNA sequence: TGTGCCAGCAGTGAACCAGGGGGCGGCACTGAAGCTTTCTTT.

This chain links TRBV9 with TRBJ2-3; tentative D call: TRBD1 (6 bases). V shed 2 bases and J shed 1 base, with 17 bases lying between them. Germline loops: CDR1 SGDLS, CDR2 YYNGEE. The CDR3 runs 17 residues. CDR3 DNA: TGTGCCAGCAGCGTCGAACAGGGATCCGCTGGCACAGATACGCAGTATTTT. This translates into CASSVEQGSAGTDTQYF.

This clone was detected only a few times. Here the CDR3 reads CASSLAVSGGVGELFF. The CDR3 coding sequence is TGCGCCAGCAGCTTGGCTGTGTCGGGAGGGGTCGGGGAGCTGTTTTTT. The chain uses TRBV5-1 and TRBJ2-2, with 8 bases fitting TRBD2. With 0 bases clipped from V and 7 bases from J, the junction kept 8 bases outside the gene matches. Germline V gene data show CDR1 as SGHRS and CDR2 as YFSETQ. The CDR3 is 16 amino acids.

This rearrangement joins TRBV5-5 to TRBJ2-7; 7 bases map to TRBD1. Unmatched junction bases numbered 4, after V lost 1 base and J lost 6 bases. The CDR3 runs 13 residues. Germline V gene data show CDR1 as SGHKS and CDR2 as YYEKEE (reference sequence). Written as DNA, the CDR3 is TGTGCCAGCAGCTTGTCTTACAGGGGCGAGCAGTACTTC. Protein product: CASSLSYRGEQYF.

The sample holds one count of this clone. The gene calls are TRBV2 and TRBJ2-1; 9 nucleotides align to TRBD2. The CDR3 totals 13 residues. Germline assignment: CDR1 SNHLY and CDR2 FYNNEI. CDR3: CVSNSGSYNEQFF. In DNA form, the CDR3 reads TGTGTCTCGAATAGCGGGAGCTACAATGAGCAGTTCTTC.

This chain links TRBV28 with TRBJ2-3; D is possibly TRBD1 (5 bases). V was cut by 3 bases and J by 4 bases, with 14 bases left in between. The CDR3 extends over 15 amino acids. Germline V lookup: CDR1 MDHEN, CDR2 SYDVKM. As DNA, the CDR3 is TGTGCCAGCAGTTTGGGGCCTTCGCGCGCAGATACGCAGTATTTT. It specifies CASSLGPSRADTQYF.